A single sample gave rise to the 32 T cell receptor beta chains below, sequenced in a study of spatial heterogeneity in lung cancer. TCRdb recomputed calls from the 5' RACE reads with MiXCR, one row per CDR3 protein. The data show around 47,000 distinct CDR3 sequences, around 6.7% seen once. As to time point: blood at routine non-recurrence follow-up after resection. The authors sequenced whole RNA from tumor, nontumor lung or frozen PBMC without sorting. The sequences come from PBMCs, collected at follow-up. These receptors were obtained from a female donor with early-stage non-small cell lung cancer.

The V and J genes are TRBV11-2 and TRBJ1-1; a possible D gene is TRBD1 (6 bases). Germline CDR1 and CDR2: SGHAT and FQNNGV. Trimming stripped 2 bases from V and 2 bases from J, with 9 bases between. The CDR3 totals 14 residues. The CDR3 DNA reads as TGTGCCAGCAGCTTATCCAGGGGAAACACTGAAGCTTTCTTT. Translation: CASSLSRGNTEAFF. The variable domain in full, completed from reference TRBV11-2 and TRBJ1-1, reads EAGVAQSPRYKIIEKRQSVAFWCNPISGHATLYWYQQILGQGPKLLIQFQNNGVVDDSQLPKDRFSAERLKGVDSTLKIQPAKLEDSAVYLCASSLSRGNTEAFFGQGTRLTVV.

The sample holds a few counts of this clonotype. Written as DNA, the CDR3 is TGTGCCAGCAGCGCGACGACAGGGGTATTCACTGAAGCTTTCTTT. Translation: CASSATTGVFTEAFF. V and J are TRBV7-2 and TRBJ1-1; 8 nucleotides align to TRBD1. This CDR3 region has 15 residues. V dropped 5 bases and J dropped 4; count of bases not matched to a gene: 9. The germline CDR1 and CDR2 sequences are SGHTA and FQGNSA.

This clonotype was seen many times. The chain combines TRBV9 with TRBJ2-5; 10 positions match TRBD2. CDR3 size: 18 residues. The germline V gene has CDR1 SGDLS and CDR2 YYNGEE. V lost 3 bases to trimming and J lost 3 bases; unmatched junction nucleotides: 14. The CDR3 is CASSGPGLAPGYEETQYF. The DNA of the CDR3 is TGTGCCAGCAGCGGACCGGGACTAGCGCCTGGCTACGAAGAGACCCAGTACTTC.

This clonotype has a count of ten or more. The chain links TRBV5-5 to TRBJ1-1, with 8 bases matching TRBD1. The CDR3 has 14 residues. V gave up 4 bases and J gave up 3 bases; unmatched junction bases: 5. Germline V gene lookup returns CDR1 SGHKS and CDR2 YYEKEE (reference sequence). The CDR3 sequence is CASSRDRGYTEAFF. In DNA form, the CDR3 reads TGTGCCAGCAGCCGAGACAGGGGATACACTGAAGCTTTCTTT.

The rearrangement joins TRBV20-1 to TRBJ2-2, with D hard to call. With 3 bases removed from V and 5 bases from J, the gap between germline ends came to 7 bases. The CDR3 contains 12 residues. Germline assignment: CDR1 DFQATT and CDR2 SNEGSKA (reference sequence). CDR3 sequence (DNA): TGCAGTGCTAGGGTGTATACCGGGGAGCTGTTTTTT. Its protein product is CSARVYTGELFF.

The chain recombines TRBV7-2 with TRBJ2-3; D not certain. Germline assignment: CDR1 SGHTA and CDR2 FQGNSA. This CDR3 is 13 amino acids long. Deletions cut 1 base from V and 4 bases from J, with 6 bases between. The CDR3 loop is CASSLGRADTQYF. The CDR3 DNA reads TGTGCCAGCAGCTTAGGCCGAGCAGATACGCAGTATTTT.

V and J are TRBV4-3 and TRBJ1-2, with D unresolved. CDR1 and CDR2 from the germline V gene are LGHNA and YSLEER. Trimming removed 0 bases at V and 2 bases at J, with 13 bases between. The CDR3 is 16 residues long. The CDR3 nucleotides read TGCGCCAGCAGCCAAGAATGGAGCATCCCGAACTATGGCTACACCTTC. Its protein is CASSQEWSIPNYGYTF.

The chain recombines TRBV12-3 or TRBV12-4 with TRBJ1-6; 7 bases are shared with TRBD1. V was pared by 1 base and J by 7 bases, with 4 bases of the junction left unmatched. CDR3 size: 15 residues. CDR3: CASSLEEGANSPLHF. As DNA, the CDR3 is TGTGCCAGCAGTTTAGAAGAGGGGGCGAATTCACCCCTCCACTTT.

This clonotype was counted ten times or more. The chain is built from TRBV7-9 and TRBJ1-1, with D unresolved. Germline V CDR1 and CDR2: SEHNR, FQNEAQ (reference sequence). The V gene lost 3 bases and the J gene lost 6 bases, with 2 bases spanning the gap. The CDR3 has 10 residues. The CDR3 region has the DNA TGTGCCAGCAGCTTCCCTGAAGCTTTCTTT. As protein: CASSFPEAFF.

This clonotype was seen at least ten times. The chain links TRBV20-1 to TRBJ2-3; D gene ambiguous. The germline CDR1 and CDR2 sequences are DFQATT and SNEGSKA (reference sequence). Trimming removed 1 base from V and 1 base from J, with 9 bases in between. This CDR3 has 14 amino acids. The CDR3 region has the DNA TGCAGTGCTAGAGGTTCTTTTGGCACAGATACGCAGTATTTT. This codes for CSARGSFGTDTQYF.

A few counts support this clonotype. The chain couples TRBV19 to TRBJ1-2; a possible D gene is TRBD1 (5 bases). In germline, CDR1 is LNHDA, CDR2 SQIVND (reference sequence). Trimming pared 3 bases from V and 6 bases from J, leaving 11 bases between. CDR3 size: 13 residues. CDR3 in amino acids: CASSIKQDDGYTF. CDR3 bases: TGTGCCAGTAGTATTAAACAGGACGATGGCTACACCTTC.

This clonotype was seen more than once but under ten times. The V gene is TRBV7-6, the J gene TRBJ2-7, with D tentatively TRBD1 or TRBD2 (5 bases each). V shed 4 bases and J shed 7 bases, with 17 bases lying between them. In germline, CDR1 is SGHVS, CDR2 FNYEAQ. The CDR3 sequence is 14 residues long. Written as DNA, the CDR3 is TGTGCCAGCAGCTCACGTTTCCGGGACGGGGAGCAGTACTTC. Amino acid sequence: CASSSRFRDGEQYF.

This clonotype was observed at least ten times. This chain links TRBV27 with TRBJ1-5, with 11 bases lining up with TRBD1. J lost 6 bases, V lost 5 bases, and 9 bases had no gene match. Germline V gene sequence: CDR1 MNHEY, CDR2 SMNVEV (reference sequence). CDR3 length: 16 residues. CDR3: CASSALGTGGRQPQHF. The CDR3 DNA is TGTGCCAGCAGTGCCCTTGGGACAGGGGGTCGTCAGCCCCAGCATTTT.

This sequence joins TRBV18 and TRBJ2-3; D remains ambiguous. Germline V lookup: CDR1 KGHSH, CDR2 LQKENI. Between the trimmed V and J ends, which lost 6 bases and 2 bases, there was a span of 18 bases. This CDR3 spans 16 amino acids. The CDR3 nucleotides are TGTGCCAGCTCCCTATCATCGGCCTCGGCCACAGATACGCAGTATTTT. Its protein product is CASSLSSASATDTQYF.

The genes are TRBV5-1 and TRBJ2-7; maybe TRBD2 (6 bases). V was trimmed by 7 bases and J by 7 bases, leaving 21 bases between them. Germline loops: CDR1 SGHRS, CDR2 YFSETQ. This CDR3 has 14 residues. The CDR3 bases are TGCGCCAGCGGTTACGGGGAGGACTCGGGGGAGCAGTACTTC. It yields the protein CASGYGEDSGEQYF.

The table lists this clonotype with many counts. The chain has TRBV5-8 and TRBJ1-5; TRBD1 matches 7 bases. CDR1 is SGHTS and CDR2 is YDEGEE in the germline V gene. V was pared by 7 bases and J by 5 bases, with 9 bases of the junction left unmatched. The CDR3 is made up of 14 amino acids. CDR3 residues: CASRQGGYDQPQHF. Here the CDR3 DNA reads TGTGCCAGCCGGCAGGGGGGGTACGATCAGCCCCAGCATTTT.

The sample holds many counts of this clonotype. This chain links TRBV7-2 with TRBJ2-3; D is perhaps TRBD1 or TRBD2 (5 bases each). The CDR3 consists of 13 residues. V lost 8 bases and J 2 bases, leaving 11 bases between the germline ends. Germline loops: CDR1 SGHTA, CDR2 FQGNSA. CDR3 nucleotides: TGTGCCAGCGGGACCTCATTCACAGATACGCAGTATTTT. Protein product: CASGTSFTDTQYF.

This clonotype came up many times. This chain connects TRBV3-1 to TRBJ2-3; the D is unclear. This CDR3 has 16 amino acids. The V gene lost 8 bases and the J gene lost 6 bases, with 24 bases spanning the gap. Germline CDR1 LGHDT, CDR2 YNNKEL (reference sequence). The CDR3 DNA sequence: TGTGCCAGCGGGTCAGCAGGACCGACGGTGGACGATACGCAGTATTTT. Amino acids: CASGSAGPTVDDTQYF.

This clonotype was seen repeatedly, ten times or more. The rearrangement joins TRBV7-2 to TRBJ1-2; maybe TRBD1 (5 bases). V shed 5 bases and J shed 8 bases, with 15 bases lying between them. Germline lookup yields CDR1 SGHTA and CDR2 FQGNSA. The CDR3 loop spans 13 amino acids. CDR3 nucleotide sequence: TGTGCCAGCAGCCCGAGCGGGGGGACGGGCTACACCTTC. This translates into CASSPSGGTGYTF.

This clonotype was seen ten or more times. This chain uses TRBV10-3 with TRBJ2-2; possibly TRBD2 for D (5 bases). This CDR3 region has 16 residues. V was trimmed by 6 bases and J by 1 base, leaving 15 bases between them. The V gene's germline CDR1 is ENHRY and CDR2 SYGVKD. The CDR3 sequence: CAIRHRAALNTGELFF. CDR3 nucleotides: TGTGCCATCAGACATAGAGCGGCACTGAACACCGGGGAGCTGTTTTTT.

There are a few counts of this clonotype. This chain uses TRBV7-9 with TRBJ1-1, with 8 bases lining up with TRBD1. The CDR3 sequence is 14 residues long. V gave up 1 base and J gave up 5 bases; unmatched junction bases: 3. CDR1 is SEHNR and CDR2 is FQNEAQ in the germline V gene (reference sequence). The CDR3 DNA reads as TGTGCCAGCAGCTTAGATGGGACAGGAACTGAAGCTTTCTTT. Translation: CASSLDGTGTEAFF.

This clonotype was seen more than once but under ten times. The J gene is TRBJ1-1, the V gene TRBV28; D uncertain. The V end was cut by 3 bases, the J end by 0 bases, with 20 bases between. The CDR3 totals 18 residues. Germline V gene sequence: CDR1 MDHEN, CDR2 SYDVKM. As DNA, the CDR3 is TGTGCCAGCAGTTTTTTTCTCGGTGGGCAGCAAATGAACACTGAAGCTTTCTTT. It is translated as CASSFFLGGQQMNTEAFF.

CDR3 sequence (DNA): TGTGCCAGCAGCCCCCCATCCTACAATGAGCAGTTCTTC. Translating gives CASSPPSYNEQFF. The chain recombines TRBV6-2 or TRBV6-3 with TRBJ2-1; D remains unclear. Per germline, CDR1 MNHEY and CDR2 SVGEGT. Trimming left V 6 bases short and J 1 base short, with 7 bases between. The CDR3 is made up of 13 amino acids.

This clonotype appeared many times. The CDR3 reads CASSFYRTSYNEQFF. The CDR3 DNA is TGTGCCAGCAGTTTTTATCGCACCTCCTACAATGAGCAGTTCTTC. J is TRBJ2-1 and V is TRBV27; D not certain. This CDR3 contains 15 residues. The germline gives CDR1 MNHEY, CDR2 SMNVEV (reference sequence). Trimming took off 3 bases at V and 0 bases at J, with 9 bases between the two ends.

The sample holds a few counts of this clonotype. Here the CDR3 DNA reads TGCAGCGTTGAAAACCCCCTGCCCGGGACTAGCGGCCACCCGGCCACAGATACGCAGTATTTT. Amino acids: CSVENPLPGTSGHPATDTQYF. The genes are TRBV29-1 and TRBJ2-3; 11 nucleotides line up with TRBD2. The germline V gene encodes CDR1 SQVTM and CDR2 ANQGSEA. V shed 2 bases and J 2 bases; nucleotides not matched to a gene: 21. This CDR3 comprises 21 residues.

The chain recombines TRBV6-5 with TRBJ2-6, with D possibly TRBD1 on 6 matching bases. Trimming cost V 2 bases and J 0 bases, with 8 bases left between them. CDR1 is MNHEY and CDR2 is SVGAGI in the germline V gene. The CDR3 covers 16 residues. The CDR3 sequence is CASSYQGGSGANVLTF. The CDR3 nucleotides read TGTGCCAGCAGTTACCAAGGGGGCTCTGGGGCCAACGTCCTGACTTTC.

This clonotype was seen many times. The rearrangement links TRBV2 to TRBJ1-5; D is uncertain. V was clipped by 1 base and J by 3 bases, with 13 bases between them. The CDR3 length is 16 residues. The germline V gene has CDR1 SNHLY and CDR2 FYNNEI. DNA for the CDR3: TGTGCCAGCAGTGAAGACAGTAGGGTAACCAATCAGCCCCAGCATTTT. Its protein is CASSEDSRVTNQPQHF.

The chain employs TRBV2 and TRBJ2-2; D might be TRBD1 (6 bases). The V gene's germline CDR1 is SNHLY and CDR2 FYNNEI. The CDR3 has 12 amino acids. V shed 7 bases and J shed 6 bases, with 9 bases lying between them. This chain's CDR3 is CASTAGAGELFF. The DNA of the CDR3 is TGTGCCAGCACAGCAGGGGCCGGGGAGCTGTTTTTT.

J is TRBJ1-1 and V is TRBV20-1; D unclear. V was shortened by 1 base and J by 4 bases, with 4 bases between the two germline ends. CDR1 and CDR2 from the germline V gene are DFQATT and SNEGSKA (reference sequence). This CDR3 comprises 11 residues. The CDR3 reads CSARAPTEAFF. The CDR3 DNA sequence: TGCAGTGCTAGAGCTCCCACTGAAGCTTTCTTT.

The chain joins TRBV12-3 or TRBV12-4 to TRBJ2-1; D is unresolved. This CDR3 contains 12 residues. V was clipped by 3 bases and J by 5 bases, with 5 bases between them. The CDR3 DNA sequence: TGTGCCAGCAGTTTGGCGAACAATGAGCAGTTCTTC. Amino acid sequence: CASSLANNEQFF.

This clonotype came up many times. The CDR3 reads CATSGPSSGGHTGELFF. CDR3 bases: TGTGCCACCAGTGGCCCCTCTAGCGGGGGACACACCGGGGAGCTGTTTTTT. The gene calls are TRBV24-1 and TRBJ2-2, with TRBD2 identical over 10 bases. The CDR3 length is 17 residues. The V gene end was trimmed by 5 bases and the J gene end by 3 bases; junction bases not matched to a gene: 8. Per germline, CDR1 KGHDR and CDR2 SFDVKD.

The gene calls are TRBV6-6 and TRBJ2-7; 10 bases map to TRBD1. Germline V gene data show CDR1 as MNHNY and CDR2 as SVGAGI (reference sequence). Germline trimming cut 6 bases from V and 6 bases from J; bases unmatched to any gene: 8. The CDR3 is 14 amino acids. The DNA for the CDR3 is TGTGCCAGCAGCATCGGACAGGGGGGATTCGAGCAGTACTTC. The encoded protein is CASSIGQGGFEQYF.